This T cell receptor (beta chain) was retrieved from a study of blood T cell repertoires in COVID-19. The length of the CDR3 is 15 residues. Germline V gene lookup returns CDR1 SGHTA and CDR2 FQGNSA. Losses at the gene ends were 1 base for V and 4 bases for J; bases not matched to a gene: 5. Allocation to cohorts depended on clinical history reported by the participants. Clones were read by immunoSEQ multiplex PCR, and TCRdb kept only the in-frame ones, dropping some. The sample records about 160,000 clones, about 90% being singletons. The sequenced sample was PBMCs or T cells enriched from blood (not recorded which). This TCR was sampled from a woman aged 45-60 years who had recovered from COVID-19. The rearrangement links TRBV7-2 to TRBJ2-7, with 9 bases aligning to TRBD2. The CDR3 DNA follows: TGTGCCAGCAGCTTAGTGTCTAGCGGGATGTACGAGCAGTACTTC. As protein: CASSLVSSGMYEQYF. Filled out from reference TRBV7-2 and TRBJ2-7, the complete variable domain reads GAGVSQSPSNKVTEKGKDVELRCDPISGHTALYWYRQSLGQGLEFLIYFQGNSAPDKSGLPSDRFSAERTGGSVSTLTIQRTQQEDSAVYLCASSLVSSGMYEQYFGPGTRLTVT.